These T cell receptor beta chains were read from a single sample in a study of graft-versus-host responses after intestinal transplantation. Repertoires were generated with immunoSEQ multiplex PCR, while TCRdb's copy carries only in-frame clones and drops some. The repertoire consists of tens of thousands of clones, with approximately 94% occurring once and the leading ten covering about 0.56%. Their recognized antigens are unknown. Material: unstimulated CD8+ T cells sorted from spleen or lymph node cells, obtained before intestinal transplant. These receptors came from a human donor who received an intestinal transplant. CDR3s include the opening cysteine and the closing phenylalanine or tryptophan. A D gene is named only where the DNA matches it firmly. Size values are once, few and many counts, or a class for expanded clones, and some rows have none.

>.|15|TRBJ1-2|.|TRBV28
CASSPSGDANYGYTF
TGTGCCAGCAGTCCCTCGGGAGATGCTAACTATGGCTACACCTTC
>.|15|TRBJ1-5|TRBD1|TRBV5-6
CASSLYDREDQPQHF
TGTGCCAGCAGCTTATACGACAGGGAGGATCAGCCCCAGCATTTT
>.|15|TRBJ1-2|.|TRBV6-5
CASSSPSVGVYGYTF
TGTGCCAGCAGTTCCCCCTCCGTGGGGGTCTATGGCTACACCTTC
>.|15|TRBJ2-1|.|TRBV2
CASSEQPEGHNEQFF
TGTGCCAGCAGTGAACAGCCCGAGGGCCACAATGAGCAGTTCTTC
>.|16|TRBJ2-1|TRBD2|TRBV7-8
CASRPTSGGSYNEQFF
TGTGCCAGCAGACCGACTAGCGGGGGGTCCTACAATGAGCAGTTCTTC
>few|15|TRBJ1-2|.|TRBV6-1
CASSETPGGNYGYTF
TGTGCCAGCAGTGAAACCCCGGGCGGAAACTATGGCTACACCTTC
>once|15|TRBJ2-1|TRBD2|TRBV4-1
CASSLTSDFRNEQFF
TGCGCCAGCAGCCTGACTAGCGACTTTCGGAATGAGCAGTTCTTC
>.|19|TRBJ2-4|.|TRBV27
CASSSLRRGGALTKNIQYF
TGTGCCAGCAGTTCTCTCCGCAGGGGAGGGGCTTTGACCAAAAACATTCAGTACTTC
>.|13|TRBJ1-5|.|TRBV10-3
CAISVSGNQPQHF
TGTGCCATCAGTGTGTCTGGAAATCAGCCCCAGCATTTT
>.|14|TRBJ2-7|TRBD2|TRBV7-8
CASSLVASGNEQYF
TGTGCCAGCAGCTTAGTCGCTAGCGGGAACGAGCAGTACTTC
>.|14|TRBJ2-7|.|TRBV5-6
CASSFRNKAYEQYF
TGTGCCAGCAGCTTTAGGAACAAAGCCTACGAGCAGTACTTC
>.|14|TRBJ1-1|.|TRBV19
CASKIKGGNTEAFF
TGTGCCAGTAAAATAAAAGGAGGGAACACTGAAGCTTTCTTT
>.|14|TRBJ2-7|.|TRBV7-8
CASSSQLGSYEQYF
TGTGCCAGCAGCTCCCAGCTGGGGTCCTACGAGCAGTACTTC
>.|14|TRBJ2-1|TRBD2|TRBV15
CATGSGRVFNEQFF
TGTGCCACCGGTAGCGGGAGGGTTTTCAATGAGCAGTTCTTC
>.|14|TRBJ1-3|.|TRBV11-2
CASSLDRGGNTIYF
TGTGCCAGCAGCTTAGACAGGGGAGGAAACACCATATATTTT
>.|18|TRBJ2-1|TRBD2|TRBV10-3
CAISGWRVSREGRNEQFF
TGTGCCATCAGTGGATGGCGGGTTTCGCGGGAGGGCCGCAATGAGCAGTTCTTC
>.|15|TRBJ1-2|.|TRBV19
CAALAPEQGWYGYTF
TGTGCCGCCCTAGCCCCGGAACAGGGTTGGTATGGCTACACCTTC
>.|15|TRBJ1-3|TRBD1|TRBV15
CATSRDRGSGNTIYF
TGTGCCACCAGCAGGGACAGGGGCTCTGGAAACACCATATATTTT
>few|15|TRBJ2-2|.|TRBV7-9
CASSSPLLAPGELFF
TGTGCCAGCAGCTCACCCCTACTAGCCCCCGGGGAGCTGTTTTTT
>.|14|TRBJ2-2|.|TRBV27
CASSLSPNTGELFF
TGTGCCAGCAGTTTAAGCCCCAACACCGGGGAGCTGTTTTTT
>.|16|TRBJ2-5|.|TRBV14
CASSQGEWLVTETQYF
TGTGCCAGCAGCCAAGGTGAATGGCTAGTCACCGAGACCCAGTACTTC
>.|14|TRBJ1-1|.|TRBV6-5
CASSYAAGKTEAFF
TGTGCCAGCAGTTACGCGGCAGGGAAAACTGAAGCTTTCTTT
>.|14|TRBJ2-7|.|TRBV13
CASSQRNLGDEQYF
TGTGCCAGCAGCCAACGAAACCTGGGAGACGAGCAGTACTTC